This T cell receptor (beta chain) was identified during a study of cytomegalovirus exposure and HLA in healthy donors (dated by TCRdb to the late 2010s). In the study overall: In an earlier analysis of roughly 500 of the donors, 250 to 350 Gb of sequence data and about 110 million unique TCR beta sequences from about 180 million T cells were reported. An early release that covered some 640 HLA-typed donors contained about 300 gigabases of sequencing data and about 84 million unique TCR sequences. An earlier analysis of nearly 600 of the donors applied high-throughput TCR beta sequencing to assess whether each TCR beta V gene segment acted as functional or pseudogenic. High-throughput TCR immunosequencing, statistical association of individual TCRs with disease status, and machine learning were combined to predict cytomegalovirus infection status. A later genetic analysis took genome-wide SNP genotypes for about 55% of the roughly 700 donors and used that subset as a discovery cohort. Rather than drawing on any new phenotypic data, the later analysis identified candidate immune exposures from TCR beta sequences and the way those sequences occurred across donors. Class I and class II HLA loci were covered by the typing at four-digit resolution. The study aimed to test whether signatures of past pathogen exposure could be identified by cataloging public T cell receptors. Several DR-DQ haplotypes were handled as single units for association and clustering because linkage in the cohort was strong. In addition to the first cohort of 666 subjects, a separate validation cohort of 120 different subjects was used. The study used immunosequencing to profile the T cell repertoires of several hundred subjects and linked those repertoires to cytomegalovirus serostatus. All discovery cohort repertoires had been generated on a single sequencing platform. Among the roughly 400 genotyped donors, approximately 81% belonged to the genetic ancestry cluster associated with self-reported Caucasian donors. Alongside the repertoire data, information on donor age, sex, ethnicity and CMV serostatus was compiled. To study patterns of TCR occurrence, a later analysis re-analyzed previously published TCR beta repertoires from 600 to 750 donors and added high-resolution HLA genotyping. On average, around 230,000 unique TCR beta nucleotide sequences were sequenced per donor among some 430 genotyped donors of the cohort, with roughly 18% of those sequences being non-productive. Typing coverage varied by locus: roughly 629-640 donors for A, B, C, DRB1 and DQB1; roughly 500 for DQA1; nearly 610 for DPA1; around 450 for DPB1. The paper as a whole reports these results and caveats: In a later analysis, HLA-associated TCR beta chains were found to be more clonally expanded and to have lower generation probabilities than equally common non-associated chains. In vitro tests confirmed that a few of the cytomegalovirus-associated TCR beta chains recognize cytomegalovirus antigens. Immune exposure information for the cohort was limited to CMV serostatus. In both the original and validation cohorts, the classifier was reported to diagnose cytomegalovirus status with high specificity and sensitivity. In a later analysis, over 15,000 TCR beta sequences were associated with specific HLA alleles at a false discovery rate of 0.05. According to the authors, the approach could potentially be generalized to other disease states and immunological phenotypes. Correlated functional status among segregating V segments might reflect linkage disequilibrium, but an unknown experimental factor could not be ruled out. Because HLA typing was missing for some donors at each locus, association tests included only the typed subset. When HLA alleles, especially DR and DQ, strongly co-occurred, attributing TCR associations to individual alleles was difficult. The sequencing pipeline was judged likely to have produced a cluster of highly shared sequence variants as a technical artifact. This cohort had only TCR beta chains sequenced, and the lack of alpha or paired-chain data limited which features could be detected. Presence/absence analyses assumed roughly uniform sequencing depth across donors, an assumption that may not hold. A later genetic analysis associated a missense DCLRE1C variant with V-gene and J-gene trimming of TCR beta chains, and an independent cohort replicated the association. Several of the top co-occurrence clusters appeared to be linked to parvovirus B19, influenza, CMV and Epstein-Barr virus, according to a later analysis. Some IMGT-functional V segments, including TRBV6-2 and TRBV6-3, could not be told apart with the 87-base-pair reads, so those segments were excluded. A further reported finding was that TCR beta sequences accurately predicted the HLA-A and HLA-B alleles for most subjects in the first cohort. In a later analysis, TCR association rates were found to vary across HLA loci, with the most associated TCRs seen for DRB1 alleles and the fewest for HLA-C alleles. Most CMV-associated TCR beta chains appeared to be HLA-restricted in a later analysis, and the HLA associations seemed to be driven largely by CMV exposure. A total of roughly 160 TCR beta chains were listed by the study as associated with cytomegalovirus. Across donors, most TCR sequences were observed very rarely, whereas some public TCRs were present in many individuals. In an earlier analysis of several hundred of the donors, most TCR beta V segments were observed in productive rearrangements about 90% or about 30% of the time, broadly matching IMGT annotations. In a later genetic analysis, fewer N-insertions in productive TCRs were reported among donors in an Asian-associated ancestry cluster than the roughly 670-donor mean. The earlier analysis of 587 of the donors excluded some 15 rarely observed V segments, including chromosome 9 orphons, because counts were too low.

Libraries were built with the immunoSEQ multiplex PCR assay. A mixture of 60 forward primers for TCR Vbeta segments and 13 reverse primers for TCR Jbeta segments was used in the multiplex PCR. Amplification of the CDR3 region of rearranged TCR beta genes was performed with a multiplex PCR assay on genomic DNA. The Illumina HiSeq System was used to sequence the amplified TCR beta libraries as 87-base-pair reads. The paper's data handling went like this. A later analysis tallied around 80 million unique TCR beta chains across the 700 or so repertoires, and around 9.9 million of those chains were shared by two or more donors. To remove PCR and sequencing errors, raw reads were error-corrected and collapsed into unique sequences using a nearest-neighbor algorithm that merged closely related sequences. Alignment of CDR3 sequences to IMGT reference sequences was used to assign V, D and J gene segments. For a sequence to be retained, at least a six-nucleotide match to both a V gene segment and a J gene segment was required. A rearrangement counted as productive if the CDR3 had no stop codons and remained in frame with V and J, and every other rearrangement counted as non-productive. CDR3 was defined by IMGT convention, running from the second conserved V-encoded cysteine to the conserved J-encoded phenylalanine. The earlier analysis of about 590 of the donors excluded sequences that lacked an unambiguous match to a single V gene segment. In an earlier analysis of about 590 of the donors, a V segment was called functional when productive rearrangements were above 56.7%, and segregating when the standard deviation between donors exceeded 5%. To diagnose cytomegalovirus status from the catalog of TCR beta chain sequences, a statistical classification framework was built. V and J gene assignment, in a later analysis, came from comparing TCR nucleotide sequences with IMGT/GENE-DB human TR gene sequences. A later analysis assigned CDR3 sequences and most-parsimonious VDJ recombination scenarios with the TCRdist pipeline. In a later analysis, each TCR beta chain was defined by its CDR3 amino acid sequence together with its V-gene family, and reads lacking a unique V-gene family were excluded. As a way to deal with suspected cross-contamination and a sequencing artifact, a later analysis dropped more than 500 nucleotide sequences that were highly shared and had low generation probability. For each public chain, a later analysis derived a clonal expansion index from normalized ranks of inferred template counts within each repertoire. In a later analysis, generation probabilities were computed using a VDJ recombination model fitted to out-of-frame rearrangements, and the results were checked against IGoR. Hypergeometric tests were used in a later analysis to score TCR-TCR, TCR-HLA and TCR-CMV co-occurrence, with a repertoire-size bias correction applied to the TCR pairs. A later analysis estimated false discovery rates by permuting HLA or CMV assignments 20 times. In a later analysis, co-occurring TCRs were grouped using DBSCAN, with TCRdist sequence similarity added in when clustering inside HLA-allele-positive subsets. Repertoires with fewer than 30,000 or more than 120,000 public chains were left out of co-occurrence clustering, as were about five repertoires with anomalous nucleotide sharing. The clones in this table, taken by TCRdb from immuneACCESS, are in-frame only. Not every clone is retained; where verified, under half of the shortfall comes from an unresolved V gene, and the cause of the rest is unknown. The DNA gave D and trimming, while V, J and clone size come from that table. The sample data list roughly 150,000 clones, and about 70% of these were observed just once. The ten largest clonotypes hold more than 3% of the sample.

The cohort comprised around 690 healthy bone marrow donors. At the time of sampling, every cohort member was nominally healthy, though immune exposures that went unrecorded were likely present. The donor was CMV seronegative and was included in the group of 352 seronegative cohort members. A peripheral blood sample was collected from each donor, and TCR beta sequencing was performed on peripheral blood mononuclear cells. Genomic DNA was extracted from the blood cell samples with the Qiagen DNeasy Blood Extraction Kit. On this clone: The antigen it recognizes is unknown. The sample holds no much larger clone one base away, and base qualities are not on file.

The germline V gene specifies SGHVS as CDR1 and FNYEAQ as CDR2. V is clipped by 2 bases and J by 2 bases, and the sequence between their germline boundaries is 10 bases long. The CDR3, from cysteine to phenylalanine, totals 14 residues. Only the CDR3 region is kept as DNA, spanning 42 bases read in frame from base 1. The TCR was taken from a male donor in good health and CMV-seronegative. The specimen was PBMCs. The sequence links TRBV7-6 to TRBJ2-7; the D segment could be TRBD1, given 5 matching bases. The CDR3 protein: CASSLHQGTYEQYF. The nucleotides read TGTGCCAGCAGCTTACATCAGGGTACCTACGAGCAGTACTTC. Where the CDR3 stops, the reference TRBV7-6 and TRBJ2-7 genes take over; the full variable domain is GAGVSQSPRYKVTKRGQDVALRCDPISGHVSLYWYRQALGQGPEFLTYFNYEAQQDKSGLPNDRFSAERPEGSISTLTIQRTEQRDSAMYRCASSLHQGTYEQYFGPGTRLTVT.